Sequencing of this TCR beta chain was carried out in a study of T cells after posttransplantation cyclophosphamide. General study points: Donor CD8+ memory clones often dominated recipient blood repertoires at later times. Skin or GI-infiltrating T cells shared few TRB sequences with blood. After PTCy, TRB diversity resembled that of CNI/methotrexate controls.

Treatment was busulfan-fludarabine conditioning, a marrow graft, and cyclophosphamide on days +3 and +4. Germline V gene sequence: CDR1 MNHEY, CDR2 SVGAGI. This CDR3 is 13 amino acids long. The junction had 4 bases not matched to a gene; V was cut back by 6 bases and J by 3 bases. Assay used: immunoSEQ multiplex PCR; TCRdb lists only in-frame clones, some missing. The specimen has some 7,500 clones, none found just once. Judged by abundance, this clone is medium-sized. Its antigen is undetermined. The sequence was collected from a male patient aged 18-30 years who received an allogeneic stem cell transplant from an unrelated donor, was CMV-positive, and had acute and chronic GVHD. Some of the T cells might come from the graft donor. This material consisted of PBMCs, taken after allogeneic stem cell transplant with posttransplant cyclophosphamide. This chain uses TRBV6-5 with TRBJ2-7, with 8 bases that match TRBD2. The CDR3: CASRSSGGYEQYF. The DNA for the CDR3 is TGTGCCAGCAGGTCGAGCGGGGGCTACGAGCAGTACTTC.